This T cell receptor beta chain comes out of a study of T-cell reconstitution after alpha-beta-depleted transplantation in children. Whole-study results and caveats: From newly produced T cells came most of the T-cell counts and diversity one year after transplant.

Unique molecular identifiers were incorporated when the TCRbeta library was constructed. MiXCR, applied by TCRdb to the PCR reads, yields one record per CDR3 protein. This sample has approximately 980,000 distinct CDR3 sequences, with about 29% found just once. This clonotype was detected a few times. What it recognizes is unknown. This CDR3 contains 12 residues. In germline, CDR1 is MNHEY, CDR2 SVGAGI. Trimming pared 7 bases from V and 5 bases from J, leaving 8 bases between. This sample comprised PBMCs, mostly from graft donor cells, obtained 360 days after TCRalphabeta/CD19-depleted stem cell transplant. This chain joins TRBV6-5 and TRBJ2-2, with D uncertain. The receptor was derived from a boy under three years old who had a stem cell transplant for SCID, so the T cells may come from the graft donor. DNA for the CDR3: TGTGCCAGCACCAAAGGAACCGGGGAGCTGTTTTTT. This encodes CASTKGTGELFF.